This T cell receptor beta chain was retrieved from a study of blood T cells in healthy people across ages. Trimming stripped 1 base from V and 5 bases from J, with 8 bases between. From germline, CDR1 is LNHNV and CDR2 YYDKDF (reference sequence). The CDR3 covers 13 residues. Combining a sample-barcoded 5' primer with a J-beta primer mix, a second PCR ran for 7 to 11 cycles. A tag from a template-switch adaptor with 12 random nucleotides marked each cDNA molecule. TCRdb redid the calling of the 5' RACE reads with MiXCR, one entry per CDR3 protein. This sample carries approximately 760,000 distinct CDR3 sequences, about 25% of them seen once, and the ten largest clones take 9.4%. The amount of total RNA extracted per sample was at least 5 micrograms. Broader study findings: Per-million-T-cell TCR beta diversity fell roughly linearly with age.

About this clonotype itself: What it binds is not known.

This sample also appeared in a second study, on T cells of mothers and their children. That source reports: Nobody spotted any persistent microchimeric T cell clones.

V and J are TRBV15 and TRBJ2-5; tentatively, D is TRBD2 (5 bases). Sequencing input: blood. This clonotype was sampled from a boy younger than 18 in good health. Written as DNA, the CDR3 is TGTGCCACCAGCAGAGGAGGGTGGGAGACCCAGTACTTC. Residues: CATSRGGWETQYF.